The clone carrying this T cell receptor (beta chain) has at least ten counts. Its cognate antigen is unknown. A second PCR of roughly 6 to 12 cycles used a sample-barcoded 5' primer and a J-beta primer mix. Every molecule of cDNA carried a tag from a template-switch adaptor with 12 random nucleotides. TCRdb re-analysed the 5' RACE reads in MiXCR, keeping a single row per CDR3 protein. The table records hundreds of thousands of distinct CDR3 sequences, roughly 43% of them present only once. This sample was taken from a study of blood T cells in healthy people across ages. Overall study: When template switching was applied, about one barcoded beta molecule was captured per two T cells.

CDR1 and CDR2 (germline): MNHEY, SVGEGT. Between the trimmed V and J ends, which lost 3 bases and 1 base, there was a span of 16 bases. This CDR3 has 18 residues. Study-level points and caveats: Older age coincided with a roughly linear decline in TCR beta diversity per million T cells.

V gene TRBV6-2 or TRBV6-3 combines with J gene TRBJ2-6, with D possibly called TRBD1 or TRBD2 (5 bases each). Sequenced input: blood. This receptor was identified in a man older than 75 in good health. The CDR3 sequence: CASSYTGRGQSGANVLTF. CDR3 in DNA: TGTGCCAGCAGTTATACGGGGCGAGGACAATCTGGGGCCAACGTCCTGACTTTC.